The clone carrying this TCR beta chain was seen repeatedly, ten times or more. The sample is drawn from a study of human T cells and chemical hapten exposure. The wider study: The study sensitized with 2% DPC on a 2 cm by 2 cm patch of upper inner arm skin. There were weekly diphenylcyclopropenone doses to the scalp for patients throughout the roughly 25-week study.

V lost 8 bases and J lost 8, with 15 bases in between. Germline values: CDR1 MDHEN, CDR2 SYDVKM. This CDR3 spans 12 amino acids. The library labeled individual cDNA molecules by adding unique molecular identifiers to them. In TCRdb, the RACE reads were re-called with MiXCR into one record per CDR3 protein. Here the sample spans some 15,000 distinct CDR3 sequences, roughly 15% being singletons. Time point given: patch test 1, 2 weeks after DPC sensitization. Described treatment: therapeutic diphenylcyclopropenone sensitization with weekly scalp DPC. RNA extraction used unfractionated whole blood as the source of total RNA.

The source of this sequence is a woman younger than 45 with alopecia areata. Some clones in this sample may be carry-over from other donors' samples. The specimen was whole blood, collected in connection with sensitization to the hapten diphenylcyclopropenone (DPC). This chain joins TRBV28 and TRBJ1-2, with D possibly matching TRBD1 (5 bases). CDR3 in DNA: TGTGCCAGCGGAAAACAGGCTACGGGCTACACCTTC. Its translation: CASGKQATGYTF.